The sequence of this T cell receptor (beta chain) was determined in a study of cytomegalovirus exposure and HLA in healthy donors. Details on this clone: What it binds is unknown.

The CDR3 loop spans 14 amino acids. Germline CDR1 and CDR2: LGHNA and YSLEER. Germline trimming cut 0 bases from V and 4 bases from J; bases unmatched to any gene: 1. The PCR used 60 Vbeta and 13 Jbeta primers. Sequencing used immunoSEQ multiplex PCR; TCRdb keeps in-frame clones, though not all of them. The table lists under 200,000 clones, more than 65% of them singletons. Study conclusions and caveats: Presence/absence analyses supposed approximately even sequencing depth among donors.

The sample consisted of PBMCs. The TCR comes from a middle-aged woman in good health and CMV-seropositive. This chain joins TRBV4-3 and TRBJ2-3, with 7 positions matching TRBD2. This CDR3 is CASSQDRGADTQYF. CDR3 nucleotide sequence: TGCGCCAGCAGCCAAGATCGGGGGGCAGATACGCAGTATTTT.